The 5 T cell receptor beta chains reported below all come from one sample, sequenced in a study of beta chain features in type 1 diabetes. The study, taken as a whole, reports: Significant though moderate, a shortening of TCRB CDR3s appeared in all four CD4+ subsets of Type 1 diabetes patients.

These receptors lack a known antigen. The whole isolated RNA underwent reverse transcription, so sequencing captured expressed TCRB transcripts. The data were produced by immunoSEQ multiplex PCR, yet TCRdb's version contains in-frame clones alone and is incomplete. Seen here are over 150,000 clones, 6.5% to 8.5% observed once, and the top ten hold 0.5%. Material: central memory CD4+ T cells from blood. The receptors derive from a man younger than 30 with type 1 diabetes.

CDR3 in amino acids: CASRSRDRAYEQYF. CDR3 coding DNA: TGTGCCAGCAGAAGCCGGGACAGGGCCTACGAGCAGTACTTC. The V gene is TRBV11-2, the J gene TRBJ2-7, with TRBD1 matching 9 bases. CDR1 is SGHAT, CDR2 FQNNGV, per germline. The J segment lost 2 bases and the V segment lost 6 bases, leaving 5 bases of the junction unmatched. CDR3 length equals 14 residues. The variable domain in full, with the rest retrieved from reference TRBV11-2 and TRBJ2-7, is EAGVAQSPRYKIIEKRQSVAFWCNPISGHATLYWYQQILGQGPKLLIQFQNNGVVDDSQLPKDRFSAERLKGVDSTLKIQPAKLEDSAVYLCASRSRDRAYEQYFGPGTRLTVT.

This clone came up a few times. The rearrangement uses TRBV30 and TRBJ2-1, with 13 bases identical to TRBD2. The germline CDR1 and CDR2 sequences are GTSNPN and SVGIG (reference sequence). The CDR3 spans 16 residues. The junction had 10 bases not matched to a gene; V was cut back by 5 bases and J by 6 bases. The DNA of the CDR3 is TGTGCCTGGGGGGGCCGGACTAGCGGGAGAAGCAATGAGCAGTTCTTC. Protein sequence: CAWGGRTSGRSNEQFF.

This clone turned up a few times. The sample carries other DNA sequences with the same CDR3. The V and J genes are TRBV20-1 and TRBJ1-1; tentatively, D is TRBD1 (5 bases). Germline CDR1 and CDR2: DFQATT and SNEGSKA (reference sequence). The CDR3 loop spans 11 amino acids. In DNA form, the CDR3 reads TGCAGCCCTACAGGCGGCACTGAAGCTTTCTTT. The encoded protein is CSPTGGTEAFF.

This clone occurred a few times. The chain carries TRBV27 and TRBJ2-3; the D gene is possibly TRBD1 (5 bases). The CDR3 has 15 residues. Trimming took off 0 bases at V and 4 bases at J, with 11 bases between the two ends. Germline V gene sequence: CDR1 MNHEY, CDR2 SMNVEV (reference sequence). In DNA, the CDR3 is TGTGCCAGCAGTTTATCAGGGGTTCGTCCAGATACGCAGTATTTT. It encodes CASSLSGVRPDTQYF.

This clone was counted at least ten times. This chain links TRBV6-6 with TRBJ2-3; possible D gene TRBD2, 5 bases. With 7 bases removed from V and 3 bases from J, the gap between germline ends came to 8 bases. The CDR3 contains 12 residues. CDR1 is MNHNY, CDR2 SVGAGI, per germline (reference sequence). CDR3 bases: TGTGCCAGCAATGGAGGAACAGATACGCAGTATTTT. Protein sequence: CASNGGTDTQYF.